This T cell receptor (beta chain) was captured in a study of Ad26.COV2.S vaccination and SARS-CoV-2 variants. Study results and caveats: Post-vaccination breadth of spike-specific CD8+ and CD4+ T cell responses was reportedly substantial.

Specified treatment: around 19 received Ad26.COV2.S at low or high dose, single or two shots; several received placebo; per-sample allocation not given. Samples came from day 63 after the first vaccine or placebo injection. Of note for this clone: Its antigen is currently unknown.

Profiled with immunoSEQ multiplex PCR; TCRdb holds only in-frame clones, not every one. In the table there are a few hundred thousand clones, 90% of which are singletons. Specimen: peripheral blood, collected in a trial of Ad26.COV2.S vaccine versus placebo. The sequence came from a person between 18 and 60 years old who received the Ad26.COV2.S COVID-19 vaccine or a placebo.

Here the CDR3 reads CASPNRMSYEQYF. The CDR3 DNA reads TGTGCCAGCCCCAACAGGATGAGCTACGAGCAGTACTTC. The rearrangement joins TRBV21-1 to TRBJ2-7; TRBD1 reflects the table's D call only, with no check against the DNA. TRBV21-1 corresponds to a pseudogene. The CDR3 length is 13 residues.